The sequence of this T cell receptor (beta chain) was determined in a study of CD8+CD57+ T cells in acquired aplastic anemia. Only patients with CD8+CD57+ cell expansion on flow cytometry were chosen for sequencing. CDR3 length: 15 residues. V dropped 7 bases and J dropped 12 bases, with 26 bases sitting between them. Germline values: CDR1 SGDLS, CDR2 YYNGEE. The template used for profiling TCR beta VDJ and CDR3 was genomic DNA. TCRdb re-analysed the reads in MiXCR, keeping a single row per CDR3 protein. This repertoire shows a few hundred thousand distinct CDR3 sequences, approximately 80% found once; its top ten account for 35% to 50%.

Material: sorted CD4+, CD8+, or CD8+CD57+ T cells (not recorded which) from PBMCs. The sequence derives from a human donor with aplastic anemia. This chain uses TRBV9 with TRBJ1-5; tentatively, D is TRBD1 (5 bases). The CDR3: CASGGATDIQYFQHF. The CDR3, as DNA: TGTGCCAGCGGCGGAGCTACGGACATTCAGTACTTCCAGCATTTT. The complete variable domain, with remaining parts taken from reference TRBV9 and TRBJ1-5, reads DSGVTQTPKHLITATGQRVTLRCSPRSGDLSVYWYQQSLDQGLQFLIQYYNGEERAKGNILERFSAQQFPDLHSELNLSSLELGDSALYFCASGGATDIQYFQHFGDGTRLSIL.